This record looks at one T cell receptor (beta chain) sequence and its context. Its antigen is unidentified. The V end lost 6 bases, the J end lost 11 bases, and 11 bases lay between the germline ends. Germline-derived CDR1 and CDR2 are MDHEN and SYDVKM. This CDR3 comprises 12 residues. The sample is drawn from a study of cytomegalovirus exposure and HLA in healthy donors. The PCR was carried out with 60 Vbeta primers and 13 Jbeta primers. The assay was immunoSEQ multiplex PCR, and TCRdb's table has in-frame clones only and misses some. This sample has 90,000 to 110,000 clones, with nearly 80% found just once. Findings and limits, study-wide: Researchers counted over 150 TCR beta chains as cytomegalovirus-associated. Later work found that TCR association rates differed between HLA loci; DRB1 had the most and HLA-C the fewest. Some V segments, including TRBV6-2 and TRBV6-3, were excluded as indistinguishable.

Input material: PBMCs. The TCR originated in a man in his thirties or forties in good health and CMV-seronegative. The J gene is TRBJ1-6, the V gene TRBV28; D is unresolved. Here the CDR3 DNA reads TGTGCCAGCAGCCGACTCCCCACACCCCTCCACTTT. Its translation is CASSRLPTPLHF.